This T cell receptor beta chain appears in the sequencing data of a study of tumor-infiltrating lymphocytes in localized non-small cell lung cancer. Profiled with immunoSEQ multiplex PCR; TCRdb holds only in-frame clones, not every one. The sample includes 10,000 to 15,000 clones, over 80% seen only once; the top ten take 10% to 15%. CDR1 LNHNV and CDR2 YYDKDF come from the germline V gene (reference sequence). Losses at the gene ends were 4 bases for V and 3 bases for J; bases not matched to a gene: 4. This CDR3 region has 15 residues. V gene TRBV15 combines with J gene TRBJ2-7, with 12 nucleotides matching TRBD2. This clonotype originated in a human donor with non-small cell lung cancer. The sample taken for sequencing was lung tumor tissue. DNA of the CDR3: TGTGCCACCAGCACACTAGCGGGGGGTATCTACGAGCAGTACTTC. Its translation: CATSTLAGGIYEQYF.